The 25 T cell receptor beta chains listed next were all sequenced from one sample in a study of technical replicates of blood from a few donors (dated by TCRdb to about 2017). Libraries were built with the immunoSEQ multiplex PCR assay. Sourced from immuneACCESS, this table was stored by TCRdb with only in-frame sequences that have V and J called. A share of the clones is absent; for the studies checked, an unresolved V gene accounts for under half, and the remainder has no known explanation. For this sample there are tens of thousands of clones; 95% appear just once. The ten largest clones take up 0.25% to 0.3% of the sample. The specimen sequenced was T cells isolated from PBMCs. The receptors come from a human donor in good health.

This chain joins TRBV5-4 and TRBJ1-2; TRBD1 is a possible D gene (6 bases). V lost 5 bases, J lost 0 bases, and 23 bases lay in between. Germline CDR1 and CDR2: SGHNT and YYREEE (reference sequence). The CDR3 sequence is 18 residues long. The CDR3 DNA follows: TGTGCCAGCAGAATTCGGGGGGCAGGGGACCTAGCTAACTATGGCTACACCTTC. Its protein is CASRIRGAGDLANYGYTF.

This clone came up once. The sample holds other DNA sequences that translate to the same CDR3. The chain has TRBV5-6 and TRBJ1-5; TRBD1 is a possible D gene (5 bases). Germline loops: CDR1 SGHDT, CDR2 YYEEEE. Trimming stripped 4 bases from V and 4 bases from J, with 12 bases between. This CDR3 has 14 amino acids. CDR3 coding DNA: TGTGCCAGCAGCCGACAGCTTAGTAATCAGCCCCAGCATTTT. Translated: CASSRQLSNQPQHF.

The genes are TRBV2 and TRBJ1-6; a weak D match, TRBD1 (5 bases). Looked up from germline, CDR1 is SNHLY and CDR2 is FYNNEI. The CDR3 spans 16 residues. V lost 7 bases, J lost 0 bases, and 13 bases lay in between. CDR3 nucleotides: TGTGCCAGCACCCGGCAGGGAAGCTCCTATAATTCACCCCTCCACTTT. This codes for CASTRQGSSYNSPLHF.

V usage is TRBV28 and J usage is TRBJ1-1, with TRBD1 matching over 8 bases. The CDR3 spans 15 residues. The germline CDR1 and CDR2 sequences are MDHEN and SYDVKM. After removal of 3 bases from V and 3 bases from J, the junction contained 6 bases not matched to a gene. The DNA for the CDR3 is TGTGCCAGCAGTTTGTCGTGGGGACAGGACACTGAAGCTTTCTTT. This sequence encodes CASSLSWGQDTEAFF.

The chain is built from TRBV7-9 and TRBJ1-2; 7 bases are a match to TRBD1. The germline V gene encodes CDR1 SEHNR and CDR2 FQNEAQ (reference sequence). V was pared by 3 bases and J by 6 bases, with 4 bases of the junction left unmatched. CDR3 length: 13 residues. CDR3 bases: TGTGCCAGCAGCTTCGGGACAGACCATGGCTACACCTTC. Protein: CASSFGTDHGYTF.

This chain connects TRBV7-9 to TRBJ2-3; a possible D gene is TRBD1 (6 bases). V lost 6 bases, J lost 6 bases, and 22 bases lay in between. Germline V gene data show CDR1 as SEHNR and CDR2 as FQNEAQ (reference sequence). This CDR3 has 16 residues. CDR3: CASRKIQGLDGDTQYF. CDR3 DNA: TGTGCCAGCAGAAAAATCCAGGGGCTGGATGGCGATACGCAGTATTTT. Combining the CDR3 with reference TRBV7-9 and TRBJ2-3 gives the whole variable domain DTGVSQNPRHKITKRGQNVTFRCDPISEHNRLYWYRQTLGQGPEFLTYFQNEAQLEKSRLLSDRFSAERPKGSFSTLEIQRTEQGDSAMYLCASRKIQGLDGDTQYFGPGTRLTVL.

V and J are TRBV7-8 and TRBJ2-7; 7 positions agree with TRBD2. In germline, CDR1 is SGHVS, CDR2 FQNEAQ. The CDR3 is 13 amino acids. Unmatched junction bases numbered 5, after V lost 3 bases and J lost 6 bases. CDR3 residues: CASSFGGLSEQYF. The CDR3 DNA reads TGTGCCAGCAGCTTCGGGGGGTTAAGCGAGCAGTACTTC.

The rearrangement links TRBV6-5 to TRBJ2-3, with unresolved D. V gave up 6 bases and J gave up 5 bases, with 12 bases separating them. Germline V lookup: CDR1 MNHEY, CDR2 SVGAGI. CDR3 length: 13 amino acids. The CDR3, as DNA: TGTGCCAGCAGCCTAAATAGTGAAGATACGCAGTATTTT. It encodes CASSLNSEDTQYF.

The gene calls are TRBV5-1 and TRBJ1-2; 7 bases map to TRBD1. Germline values: CDR1 SGHRS, CDR2 YFSETQ. Unmatched junction bases numbered 9, after V lost 4 bases and J lost 0 bases. CDR3 size: 16 residues. The DNA of the CDR3 is TGCGCCAGCAGCATCCCGGGACAGCAAGCTAACTATGGCTACACCTTC. Protein product: CASSIPGQQANYGYTF.

V usage is TRBV5-1 and J usage is TRBJ2-2, with D maybe TRBD1 (6 bases). The V gene lost 2 bases and the J gene lost 0 bases, with 20 bases spanning the gap. Looked up from germline, CDR1 is SGHRS and CDR2 is YFSETQ. The CDR3 is 19 amino acids. The CDR3 loop is CASSFPRTAKSSNTGELFF. The CDR3 DNA reads as TGCGCCAGCAGCTTCCCGAGGACAGCCAAAAGTTCGAACACCGGGGAGCTGTTTTTT.

V gene TRBV27 combines with J gene TRBJ2-1; 8 bases match TRBD1. This CDR3 region has 16 residues. CDR1 is MNHEY, CDR2 SMNVEV, per germline (reference sequence). Trimming took 7 bases from V and 6 from J; bases not matched to a gene: 14. CDR3 in DNA: TGTGCCAGCACAAGAACCGGGACAGGAACTTCCAATGAGCAGTTCTTC. It codes for CASTRTGTGTSNEQFF.

This rearrangement joins TRBV5-1 to TRBJ2-3; D unclear. CDR1 is SGHRS and CDR2 is YFSETQ in the germline V gene. The CDR3 spans 13 residues. Trimming left V 6 bases short and J 1 base short, with 9 bases between. The CDR3: CASMLAGTDTQYF. The CDR3 bases are TGCGCCAGCATGCTGGCGGGCACAGATACGCAGTATTTT.

This chain connects TRBV4-1 to TRBJ2-7; unclear D gene. The CDR3 is 12 residues long. Germline V gene data show CDR1 as MGHRA and CDR2 as YSYEKL. Between the trimmed V and J ends, which lost 4 bases and 0 bases, there was a span of 4 bases. In nucleotides, the CDR3 is TGCGCCAGCAGCCCGAGCTCCTACGAGCAGTACTTC. Amino acids: CASSPSSYEQYF.

The chain employs TRBV18 and TRBJ2-7; TRBD1 matches 9 bases. Germline loops: CDR1 KGHSH, CDR2 LQKENI. The V and J ends lost 6 bases and 0 bases, in that order; junction bases with no gene match: 3. This CDR3 region has 14 residues. The CDR3 DNA is TGTGCCAGCTCGAGGGACAGGGACTCCTACGAGCAGTACTTC. It codes for CASSRDRDSYEQYF.

V gene TRBV7-2 combines with J gene TRBJ2-2; the match to TRBD2 covers 12 bases. J gave up 7 bases and V 5 bases, and 11 bases lay outside the gene matches. The germline gives CDR1 SGHTA, CDR2 FQGNSA. The CDR3 consists of 17 residues. The CDR3 DNA reads as TGTGCCAGCAGCCCCGCCCTAGCGGGGGGGGTCAACGGGGAGCTGTTTTTT. Translation: CASSPALAGGVNGELFF.

This sequence joins TRBV10-3 and TRBJ2-5, with 7 bases lining up with TRBD2. CDR3 length: 19 amino acids. Trimming took 6 bases from V and 2 from J; bases not matched to a gene: 21. The V gene's germline CDR1 is ENHRY and CDR2 SYGVKD. This CDR3 reads CAISVFPKTVLAAQETQYF. In DNA, the CDR3 is TGTGCCATCAGCGTCTTCCCTAAAACAGTCCTAGCGGCTCAAGAGACCCAGTACTTC.

The chain couples TRBV6-1 to TRBJ1-2; no reliable D call. The germline V gene has CDR1 MNHNS and CDR2 SASEGT. With 3 bases removed from V and 2 bases from J, the gap between germline ends came to 7 bases. The CDR3 spans 13 residues. The CDR3 here is CASSEEVNYGYTF. DNA for the CDR3: TGTGCCAGCAGTGAGGAGGTGAACTATGGCTACACCTTC.

The chain links TRBV15 to TRBJ2-5, with D tentatively TRBD1 (5 bases). The CDR3 contains 14 residues. In germline, CDR1 is LNHNV, CDR2 YYDKDF (reference sequence). Trimming took 0 bases from V and 9 from J, leaving 14 bases between them. The DNA for the CDR3 is TGTGCCACCAGCAGAGATGCCCCCTTAGGGGCCCAGTACTTC. Translation: CATSRDAPLGAQYF. Full variable domain (missing parts from reference TRBV15 and TRBJ2-5): DAMVIQNPRYQVTQFGKPVTLSCSQTLNHNVMYWYQQKSSQAPKLLFHYYDKDFNNEADTPDNFQSRRPNTSFCFLDIRSPGLGDTAMYLCATSRDAPLGAQYFGPGTRLLVL.

The chain has TRBV15 and TRBJ2-6; 10 positions match TRBD2. The CDR3 contains 18 residues. The J segment lost 3 bases and the V segment lost 3 bases, leaving 8 bases of the junction unmatched. Per germline, CDR1 LNHNV and CDR2 YYDKDF (reference sequence). The DNA of the CDR3 is TGTGCCACCAGCAGGGGGACTAGCGCGGGTGATGGGGCCAACGTCCTGACTTTC. Protein sequence: CATSRGTSAGDGANVLTF.

The chain is built from TRBV5-1 and TRBJ2-3, with 8 bases fitting TRBD2. The CDR3 runs to 15 residues. Germline CDR1 reads SGHRS; CDR2 reads YFSETQ. J was trimmed by 2 bases and V by 4 bases; bases with no gene match: 6. This CDR3 reads CASSGRGDTTDTQYF. The CDR3 DNA follows: TGCGCCAGCAGCGGGCGGGGGGACACCACAGATACGCAGTATTTT.

The V and J genes are TRBV2 and TRBJ2-3; 9 nucleotides line up with TRBD2. Germline CDR1 is SNHLY and CDR2 is FYNNEI. The CDR3 consists of 14 residues. V trimming: 8 bases; J trimming: 0 bases; junction bases outside the gene matches: 3. The CDR3 DNA reads as TGTGCCAGCCTAGCGGGATCTAGCACAGATACGCAGTATTTT. It encodes CASLAGSSTDTQYF.

This clone came up a few times. The chain is built from TRBV9 and TRBJ1-1; no firm D call. Germline values: CDR1 SGDLS, CDR2 YYNGEE. The V gene lost 0 bases and the J gene lost 8 bases, with 14 bases spanning the gap. This CDR3 spans 14 amino acids. The CDR3 reads CASSVVPGGPEAFF. The CDR3 DNA reads as TGTGCCAGCAGCGTAGTTCCCGGAGGTCCGGAAGCTTTCTTT. The full variable domain, rest sourced from reference TRBV9 and TRBJ1-1, is DSGVTQTPKHLITATGQRVTLRCSPRSGDLSVYWYQQSLDQGLQFLIQYYNGEERAKGNILERFSAQQFPDLHSELNLSSLELGDSALYFCASSVVPGGPEAFFGQGTRLTVV.

The rearrangement joins TRBV9 to TRBJ1-1, with 9 bases aligning to TRBD1. Germline trimming cut 0 bases from V and 6 bases from J; bases unmatched to any gene: 3. Germline-derived CDR1 and CDR2 are SGDLS and YYNGEE. There are 14 residues in the CDR3. Written as DNA, the CDR3 is TGTGCCAGCAGCGTAGTTGACAGGGGGGCTGAAGCTTTCTTT. Translated: CASSVVDRGAEAFF.

With regard to this clone: Other DNA sequences in this sample translate to the same CDR3. The V call is TRBV5-1, the J call TRBJ2-1; tentatively, D is TRBD2 (7 bases). Germline V lookup: CDR1 SGHRS, CDR2 YFSETQ. This CDR3 is 15 amino acids long. V shed 0 bases and J shed 3 bases, with 10 bases lying between them. CDR3 sequence reads: CASSLGGGRYNEQFF. The CDR3 DNA reads TGCGCCAGCAGCTTGGGCGGGGGCCGCTACAATGAGCAGTTCTTC.

This chain links TRBV4-1 with TRBJ1-2, with TRBD1 matching 7 bases. Germline CDR1 MGHRA, CDR2 YSYEKL. The CDR3 runs to 14 residues. Germline trimming cut 1 base from V and 5 bases from J; bases unmatched to any gene: 4. The CDR3 spells CASSQVGTAYGYTF. For the CDR3, the DNA is TGCGCCAGCAGCCAAGTCGGGACAGCTTATGGCTACACCTTC.